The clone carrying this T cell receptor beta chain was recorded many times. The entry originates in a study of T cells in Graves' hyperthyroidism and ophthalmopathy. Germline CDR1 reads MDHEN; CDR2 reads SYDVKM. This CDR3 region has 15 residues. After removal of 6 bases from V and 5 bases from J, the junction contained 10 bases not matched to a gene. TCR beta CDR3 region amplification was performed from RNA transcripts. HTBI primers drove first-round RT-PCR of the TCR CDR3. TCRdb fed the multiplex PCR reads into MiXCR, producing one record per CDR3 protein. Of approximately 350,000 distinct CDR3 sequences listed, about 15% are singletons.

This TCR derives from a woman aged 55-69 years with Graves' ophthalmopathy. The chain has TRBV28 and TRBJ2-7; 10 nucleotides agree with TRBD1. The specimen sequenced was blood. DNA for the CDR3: TGTGCCAGCAGGGGGGGGGGACAGGGGAAGGACGAGCAGTACTTC. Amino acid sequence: CASRGGGQGKDEQYF.